A single TCR beta chain is shown here with its context. Its target is not known. CDR3 size: 13 residues. Germline-derived CDR1 and CDR2 are SNHLY and FYNNEI. The germline V and J ends were trimmed by 6 bases and 0 bases, with 6 bases remaining between them. These data belong to a study of OX40 agonist ivuxolimab in advanced cancers. Study context: Enrolled patients in dose escalation had cancers that were hepatocellular carcinoma, melanoma, renal cell or head and neck cancer. Mean age about 60 years, range about 20 to 90; roughly 82% male.

Anyone with autoimmune disease history or systemic immunosuppression was excluded. Study-level findings and limits: Low normalized T-cell clonal expansion was additionally recorded for some nonresponders.

Measured with immunoSEQ multiplex PCR; TCRdb has only the in-frame clones, and not every one. The sample includes under 75,000 clones, roughly 86% of them seen just once. The sequencing here drew on CD4+ or CD8+ T cells sorted from blood, taken in a trial of the OX40 agonist ivuxolimab. The clonotype comes from an adult with an advanced solid tumor such as melanoma, head and neck, liver or kidney cancer. The chain joins TRBV2 to TRBJ1-5, with unresolved D. In nucleotides, the CDR3 is TGTGCCAGCAGAGAAATTAGCAATCAGCCCCAGCATTTT. This translates into CASREISNQPQHF.